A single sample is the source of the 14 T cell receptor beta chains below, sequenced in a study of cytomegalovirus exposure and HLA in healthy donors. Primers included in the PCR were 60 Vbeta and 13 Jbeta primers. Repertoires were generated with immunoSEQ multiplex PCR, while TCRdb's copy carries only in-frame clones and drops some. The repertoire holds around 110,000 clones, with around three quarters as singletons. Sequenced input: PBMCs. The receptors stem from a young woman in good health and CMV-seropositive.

CDR3 loop: CASSLRLGSYNEQFF. In DNA form, the CDR3 reads TGTGCCAGCAGCTTACGACTAGGATCCTACAATGAGCAGTTCTTC. This sequence joins TRBV9 and TRBJ2-1; perhaps TRBD2 as D (6 bases). Looked up from germline, CDR1 is SGDLS and CDR2 is YYNGEE. With 4 bases removed from V and 1 base from J, the gap between germline ends came to 12 bases. The length of the CDR3 is 15 residues.

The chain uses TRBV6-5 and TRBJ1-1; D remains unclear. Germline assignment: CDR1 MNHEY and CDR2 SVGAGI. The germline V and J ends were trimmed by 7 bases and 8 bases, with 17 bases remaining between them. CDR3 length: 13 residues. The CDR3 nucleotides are TGTGCCAGCACCAAGCCCCAGGATAGGGAAGCTTTCTTT. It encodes CASTKPQDREAFF.

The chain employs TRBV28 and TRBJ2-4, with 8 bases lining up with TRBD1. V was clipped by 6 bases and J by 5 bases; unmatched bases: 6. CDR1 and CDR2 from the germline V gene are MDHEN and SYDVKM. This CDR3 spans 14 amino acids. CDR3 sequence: CASRLQGDQNIQYF. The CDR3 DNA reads TGTGCCAGCAGACTACAGGGGGATCAAAACATTCAGTACTTC.

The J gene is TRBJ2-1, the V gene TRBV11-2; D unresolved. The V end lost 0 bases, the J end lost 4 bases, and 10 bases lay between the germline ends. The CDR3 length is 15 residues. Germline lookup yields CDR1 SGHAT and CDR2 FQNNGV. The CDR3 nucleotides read TGTGCCAGCAGCTTAGATCCATCCAGGTACAATGAGCAGTTCTTC. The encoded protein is CASSLDPSRYNEQFF.

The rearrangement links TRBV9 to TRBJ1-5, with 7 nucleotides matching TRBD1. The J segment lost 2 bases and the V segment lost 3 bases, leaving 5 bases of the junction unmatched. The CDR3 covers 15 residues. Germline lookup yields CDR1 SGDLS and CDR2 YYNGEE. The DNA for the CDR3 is TGTGCCAGCAGCGCGACAGGGTTGGGCAATCAGCCCCAGCATTTT. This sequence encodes CASSATGLGNQPQHF. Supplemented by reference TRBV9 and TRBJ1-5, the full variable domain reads DSGVTQTPKHLITATGQRVTLRCSPRSGDLSVYWYQQSLDQGLQFLIQYYNGEERAKGNILERFSAQQFPDLHSELNLSSLELGDSALYFCASSATGLGNQPQHFGDGTRLSIL.

The CDR3 DNA is TGTGCCAGCAGCGTCGGGAACAGGGGGGACTATGGCTACACCTTC. Its protein is CASSVGNRGDYGYTF. The chain links TRBV9 to TRBJ1-2; 8 bases are shared with TRBD1. The junction had 6 bases not matched to a gene; V was cut back by 2 bases and J by 3 bases. This CDR3 spans 15 amino acids. Germline lookup yields CDR1 SGDLS and CDR2 YYNGEE.

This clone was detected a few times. The CDR3 here is CASGPGTVSSYEQYF. DNA of the CDR3: TGTGCTAGTGGCCCCGGGACAGTGAGCTCCTACGAGCAGTACTTC. The chain employs TRBV12-5 and TRBJ2-7; 7 bases are a match to TRBD1. The CDR3 is 15 residues long. Germline V gives CDR1 LGHNT, CDR2 FRNRAP. Trimming at V came to 6 bases and at J to 0 bases, leaving 8 bases not matched to a gene.

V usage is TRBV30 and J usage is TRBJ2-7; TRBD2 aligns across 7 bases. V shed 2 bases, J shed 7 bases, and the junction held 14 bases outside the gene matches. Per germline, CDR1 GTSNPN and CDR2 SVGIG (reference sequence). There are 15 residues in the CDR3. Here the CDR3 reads CAWSPPGGAEMEQYF. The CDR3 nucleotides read TGTGCCTGGAGTCCACCGGGAGGAGCAGAGATGGAGCAGTACTTC.

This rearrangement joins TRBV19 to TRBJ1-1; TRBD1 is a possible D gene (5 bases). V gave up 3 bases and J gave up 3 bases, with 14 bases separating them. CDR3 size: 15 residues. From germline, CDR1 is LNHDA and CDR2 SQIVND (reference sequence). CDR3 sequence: CASSIGRGEDTEAFF. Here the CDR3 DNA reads TGTGCCAGTAGTATCGGACGGGGGGAGGACACTGAAGCTTTCTTT.

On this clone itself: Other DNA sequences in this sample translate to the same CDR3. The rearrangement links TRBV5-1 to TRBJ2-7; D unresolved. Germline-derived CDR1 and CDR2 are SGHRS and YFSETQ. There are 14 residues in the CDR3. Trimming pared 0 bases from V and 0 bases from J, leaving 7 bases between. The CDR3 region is CASSLGAGSYEQYF. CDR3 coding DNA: TGCGCCAGCAGCTTGGGTGCAGGCTCCTACGAGCAGTACTTC.

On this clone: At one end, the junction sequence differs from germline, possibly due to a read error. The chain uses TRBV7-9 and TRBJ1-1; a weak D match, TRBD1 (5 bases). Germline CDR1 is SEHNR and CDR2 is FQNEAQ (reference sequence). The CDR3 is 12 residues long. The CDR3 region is CSSSLDSYEAFF. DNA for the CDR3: TGTTCCAGCAGCTTAGACAGTTATGAAGCTTTCTTT.

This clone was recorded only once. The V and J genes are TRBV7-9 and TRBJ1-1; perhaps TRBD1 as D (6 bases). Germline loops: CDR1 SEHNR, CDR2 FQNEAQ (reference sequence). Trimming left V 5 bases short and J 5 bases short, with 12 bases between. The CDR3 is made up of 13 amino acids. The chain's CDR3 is CASSLYRETEAFF. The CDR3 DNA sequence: TGTGCCAGCAGCCTTTACAGGGAAACTGAAGCTTTCTTT. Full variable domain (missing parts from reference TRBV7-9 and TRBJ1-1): DTGVSQNPRHKITKRGQNVTFRCDPISEHNRLYWYRQTLGQGPEFLTYFQNEAQLEKSRLLSDRFSAERPKGSFSTLEIQRTEQGDSAMYLCASSLYRETEAFFGQGTRLTVV.

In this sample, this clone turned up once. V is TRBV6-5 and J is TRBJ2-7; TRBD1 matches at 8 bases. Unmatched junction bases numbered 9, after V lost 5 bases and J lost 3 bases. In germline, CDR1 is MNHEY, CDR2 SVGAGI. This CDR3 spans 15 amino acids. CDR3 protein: CASSTPARGHYEQYF. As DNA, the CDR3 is TGTGCCAGCAGTACCCCGGCCAGGGGGCACTACGAGCAGTACTTC.

DNA for the CDR3: TGTGCCAGCAGCCTCTACAGGGGGCGGGAGACCCAGTACTTC. This translates into CASSLYRGRETQYF. J is TRBJ2-5 and V is TRBV13; 9 nucleotides align to TRBD1. V gave up 5 bases and J gave up 5 bases; unmatched junction bases: 6. The CDR3 has 14 residues. Germline V CDR1 and CDR2: PRHDT, FYEKMQ (reference sequence).